This T cell receptor beta chain was sequenced for a study of T cell responses to AZD1222 COVID-19 vaccine. Findings of the study overall: Two doses of AZD1222 preceded a rise in Spike-specific TCR breadth and depth. Spike regions recognized by vaccine-associated CD4 TCRs spanned the protein, led by 160-218 and 743-854.

The data were produced by immunoSEQ multiplex PCR, yet TCRdb's version contains in-frame clones alone and is incomplete. This sample has 20,000 or so clones; roughly 76% occur once, and the top ten carry approximately 22%. As regards this clone: Its target is not known.

Trimming stripped 1 base from V and 3 bases from J, with 9 bases between. The V gene's germline CDR1 is SNHLY and CDR2 FYNNEI. The CDR3 length is 14 residues. This receptor was taken from an adult who received the AZD1222 COVID-19 vaccine. The chain carries TRBV2 and TRBJ1-2; unclear D gene. Sequencing was performed on peripheral blood, taken 28 days after the second AZD1222 dose. As DNA, the CDR3 is TGTGCCAGCAGTGAAGGGGGTGTGGACTATGGCTACACCTTC. Residues: CASSEGGVDYGYTF.